A selection of T cell receptor beta chains follows, all from one sample in a study of cytomegalovirus exposure and HLA in healthy donors. The protocol was immunoSEQ multiplex PCR, while the TCRdb copy is restricted to in-frame clones and leaves out a portion. Of 180,000 or so clones detected, around four fifths appear once; the ten largest clones hold 1.5% to 2%. Sequencing used PBMCs. The receptors shown here come from a woman in her twenties or thirties in good health and CMV-seronegative. Both conserved end residues are part of each CDR3. The D gene is left open where the match is weak. Only part of the rows carry a size: once, few, many, or a class if the clone is expanded.

clone size | J gene | V gene | D gene | CDR3 DNA | CDR3 protein
- | TRBJ1-4 | TRBV5-4 | TRBD1 | TGTGCCAGCAGCTCGGGACAGCCCTTTAATGAAAAACTGTTTTTT | CASSSGQPFNEKLFF
- | TRBJ1-5 | TRBV19 | - | TGTGCCAGTAGTATAGGGGCAGGGCATGGCTTTCAGCCCCAGCATTTT | CASSIGAGHGFQPQHF
- | TRBJ2-3 | TRBV9 | - | TGTGCCAGCAGGGAGGGAGACGGCACAGATACGCAGTATTTT | CASREGDGTDTQYF
once | TRBJ1-1 | TRBV19 | - | TGTGCCAGTAGTATAGGGTGGGAGACTGAAGCTTTCTTT | CASSIGWETEAFF
- | TRBJ2-1 | TRBV9 | TRBD1 | TGTGCCAGCAGCGTATTTGGGGCAGGGGGCAGGGATGAGCAGTTCTTC | CASSVFGAGGRDEQFF
once | TRBJ2-7 | TRBV6-1 | TRBD1 | TGTGCCAGCAGTGAAGCCCAAATGGACAGGGCCAACGAGCAGTACTTC | CASSEAQMDRANEQYF
- | TRBJ2-2 | TRBV6-5 | - | TGTGCCAGCAGTTACTCGAGGGTATGGGAGTCCGGGGAGCTGTTTTTT | CASSYSRVWESGELFF
- | TRBJ1-4 | TRBV10-1 | - | TGCGCCAGCAGTGAGGACACCGCAACTAATGAAAAACTGTTTTTT | CASSEDTATNEKLFF
- | TRBJ1-5 | TRBV6-5 | - | TGTGCCAGCAGAGAAAACAGGAAGACCGATCAGCCCCAGCATTTT | CASRENRKTDQPQHF
- | TRBJ1-1 | TRBV9 | TRBD1 | TGTGCCAGCAGCGAGAGATTTGGACAGGGGGTTAACACTGAAGCTTTCTTT | CASSERFGQGVNTEAFF
- | TRBJ2-7 | TRBV20-1 | - | TGCAGTGCTTACACAGGCTACGAGCAGTACTTC | CSAYTGYEQYF
- | TRBJ1-3 | TRBV30 | TRBD1 | TGTGCCTGGAGTAGGGACAGGGAAGGAAACACCATATATTTT | CAWSRDREGNTIYF
few | TRBJ1-2 | TRBV7-9 | - | TGTGCCAGCAGCTTAGGCAGGGTCTATGGCTACACCTTC | CASSLGRVYGYTF
- | TRBJ1-1 | TRBV4-2 | - | TGTGCCAGCAGCCAAGAGGGGCATGTCCCTGAAGCTTTCTTT | CASSQEGHVPEAFF
- | TRBJ2-1 | TRBV5-6 | TRBD1 | TGTGCCAGCAGCATGGACAGGGCTGAGCAGTTCTTC | CASSMDRAEQFF
- | TRBJ2-1 | TRBV2 | TRBD2 | TGTGCCAGCAGTGAGACCCTAGCGGGGGGCTACAATGAGCAGTTCTTC | CASSETLAGGYNEQFF
- | TRBJ1-5 | TRBV7-8 | TRBD1 | TGTGCCAGCAGCTTAGCGGGACAGGGAGCAAATCAGCCCCAGCATTTT | CASSLAGQGANQPQHF
- | TRBJ1-3 | TRBV10-1 | - | TGCGCCAGCACCCGACAGGAGGAGGCTGGAAACACCATATATTTT | CASTRQEEAGNTIYF
few | TRBJ2-3 | TRBV10-2 | TRBD2 | TGCGCCAGCCTAAAGCGGGGGGACACAGATACGCAGTATTTT | CASLKRGDTDTQYF
- | TRBJ2-7 | TRBV7-2 | - | TGTGCCAGCAGCCCATACGACGGAGCCTACGAGCAGTACTTC | CASSPYDGAYEQYF
- | TRBJ2-7 | TRBV2 | TRBD1 | TGTGCCAGCAGTGGACAGGGGTTTAAGGTTTACAAGCAGTACTTC | CASSGQGFKVYKQYF
few | TRBJ2-7 | TRBV4-1 | - | TGCGCCAGCAGCCGCACCGAGACGGCAGGCCAGTACTTC | CASSRTETAGQYF
- | TRBJ1-2 | TRBV19 | TRBD1 | TGTGCCAGTACCGGACAGGGGGCGGCTGGCTACACCTTC | CASTGQGAAGYTF
- | TRBJ1-2 | TRBV9 | TRBD1 | TGTGCCAGCAGCGTAGTATCCGGGACAGCTAACTATGGCTACACCTTC | CASSVVSGTANYGYTF
- | TRBJ2-7 | TRBV7-6 | - | TGTGCCAGCAGCGCCTCAATAGCGGTGCAGTACTTC | CASSASIAVQYF
- | TRBJ1-2 | TRBV10-3 | - | TGTGCCATCAGTGATGGGCTAGTACGGGGGGAAAAGGGCTATGGCTACACCTTC | CAISDGLVRGEKGYGYTF
- | TRBJ2-3 | TRBV5-4 | - | TGTGCCAGCAGCCCCCGGGGGTTGGAGGGAGATACGCAGTATTTT | CASSPRGLEGDTQYF
- | TRBJ2-4 | TRBV4-3 | TRBD1 | TGCGCCAGCAGCCAAGGCATACCGACGACAGGGGTTGACATTCAGTACTTC | CASSQGIPTTGVDIQYF
- | TRBJ2-7 | TRBV5-6 | - | TGTGCCAGCAGCTTGTCCCCGGGAGGAGGGGGCTACGAGCAGTACTTC | CASSLSPGGGGYEQYF
- | TRBJ2-5 | TRBV10-1 | TRBD2 | TGCGCCAGCAGTGGCCTAGCGGGGGGGAAACAAGAGACCCAGTACTTC | CASSGLAGGKQETQYF
- | TRBJ2-1 | TRBV7-8 | - | TGTGCCAGCAGCTTAGGGGACAACCACAATGAGCAGTTCTTC | CASSLGDNHNEQFF
- | TRBJ2-7 | TRBV5-1 | - | TGCGCCAGCACCCCTGTCTACCAAACTCCTCGGTACGAGCAGTACTTC | CASTPVYQTPRYEQYF
few | TRBJ1-1 | TRBV10-1 | - | TGCGCCAGCAGTGGCAAACAGGGCTTCGGTGAAGCTTTCTTT | CASSGKQGFGEAFF
once | TRBJ1-2 | TRBV6-5 | - | TGTGCCAGCAGTTACGGCCGAACAGGGATCTGGGGCTACACCTTC | CASSYGRTGIWGYTF
- | TRBJ2-3 | TRBV5-4 | TRBD2 | TGTGCCAGCAGTTTAGCGGGGGGCGGAAAGGGGGCCTATACGCAGTATTTT | CASSLAGGGKGAYTQYF
- | TRBJ2-7 | TRBV9 | - | TGTGCCAGCAGCTCCCGGGACACCTACTCCTACGAGCAGTACTTC | CASSSRDTYSYEQYF
- | TRBJ1-1 | TRBV6-5 | - | TGTGCCAGCAATCGAGCGGGGCTCCACACTGAAGCTTTCTTT | CASNRAGLHTEAFF
- | TRBJ2-5 | TRBV7-6 | TRBD1 | TGTGCCAGCAGAAGGACAGGCGTTCAAGAGACCCAGTACTTC | CASRRTGVQETQYF
- | TRBJ1-2 | TRBV6-5 | - | TGTGCCAGCAGAAACGTCGGGGTGAACTATGGCTACACCTTC | CASRNVGVNYGYTF
few | TRBJ1-1 | TRBV5-4 | - | TGTGCCAGCAGCTTGCCGGGGAATGTGCACACTGAAGCTTTCTTT | CASSLPGNVHTEAFF
- | TRBJ1-1 | TRBV5-8 | - | TGTGCCAGCAGCTTACAGGGCGGCACTGAAGCTTTCTTT | CASSLQGGTEAFF
- | TRBJ2-5 | TRBV10-2 | TRBD2 | TGCGCCAGCAACAGAGGGACTAGCGGGGGATTTCAAGAGACCCAGTACTTC | CASNRGTSGGFQETQYF
- | TRBJ2-3 | TRBV12-5 | TRBD1 | TGTGCTAGTGGTTCTAAGACAGGGTCAGATACGCAGTATTTT | CASGSKTGSDTQYF
- | TRBJ1-5 | TRBV2 | TRBD1 | TGTGCCAGCAGTCTTCTGGGACAGGGAGATCAGCCCCAGCATTTT | CASSLLGQGDQPQHF
- | TRBJ2-7 | TRBV2 | TRBD1 | TGTGCCAGCAGTCGAAGGTGGGACAGGTTGTGGGGACAGGTTATGAGTACGTCCTACGAGCAGTACTTC | CASSRRWDRLWGQVMSTSYEQYF
- | TRBJ1-6 | TRBV25-1 | - | TGTGCCAGCAGTGAACCCGGGGCGGGAAATTCACCCCTCCACTTT | CASSEPGAGNSPLHF
- | TRBJ2-7 | TRBV6-1 | TRBD1 | TGTGCCAGCAGTGGGCCAGGGACAGCAAGTTCCTACGAGCAGTACTTC | CASSGPGTASSYEQYF
- | TRBJ1-2 | TRBV6-1 | TRBD1 | TGTGCCAGCAGTGAAGCGGCAGGGGGAGGCTACACCTTC | CASSEAAGGGYTF
- | TRBJ2-3 | TRBV27 | TRBD1 | TGTGCCAGCAGCTCCGGGACAGTCAGCACAGATACGCAGTATTTT | CASSSGTVSTDTQYF